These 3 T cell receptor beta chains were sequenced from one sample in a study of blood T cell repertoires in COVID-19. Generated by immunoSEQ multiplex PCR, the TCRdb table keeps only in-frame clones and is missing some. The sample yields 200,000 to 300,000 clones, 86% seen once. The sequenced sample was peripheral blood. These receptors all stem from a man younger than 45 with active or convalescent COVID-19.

Here the CDR3 reads CASRLGGAGSFEQFF. The CDR3 region has the DNA TGTGCCAGCAGGTTGGGGGGGGCCGGGTCGTTTGAGCAGTTCTTC. The gene calls are TRBV6-5 and TRBJ2-1; maybe TRBD2 (7 bases). Germline V CDR1 and CDR2: MNHEY, SVGAGI. The germline V and J ends were trimmed by 6 bases and 9 bases, with 21 bases remaining between them. This CDR3 has 15 residues.

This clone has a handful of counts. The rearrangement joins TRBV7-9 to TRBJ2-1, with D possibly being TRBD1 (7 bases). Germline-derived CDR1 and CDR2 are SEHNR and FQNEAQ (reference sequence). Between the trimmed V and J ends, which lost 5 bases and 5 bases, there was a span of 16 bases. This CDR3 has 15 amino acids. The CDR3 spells CASSPNQGGDNEQFF. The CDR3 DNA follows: TGTGCCAGCAGCCCCAACCAGGGGGGTGACAATGAGCAGTTCTTC. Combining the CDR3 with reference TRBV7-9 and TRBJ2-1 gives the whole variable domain DTGVSQNPRHKITKRGQNVTFRCDPISEHNRLYWYRQTLGQGPEFLTYFQNEAQLEKSRLLSDRFSAERPKGSFSTLEIQRTEQGDSAMYLCASSPNQGGDNEQFFGPGTRLTVL.

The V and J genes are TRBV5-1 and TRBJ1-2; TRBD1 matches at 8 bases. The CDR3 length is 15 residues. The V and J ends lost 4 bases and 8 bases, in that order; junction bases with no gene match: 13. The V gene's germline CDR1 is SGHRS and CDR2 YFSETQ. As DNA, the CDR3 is TGCGCCAGCAGCGATGGGACAGGCCGGATGGGGGGCTACACCTTC. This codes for CASSDGTGRMGGYTF.